Shown below are 11 T cell receptor beta chains from a single sample sequenced in a study of blood T cells in healthy people across ages. The use of a sample-barcoded 5' primer and a J-beta primer mix characterized a second PCR of 7 to 11 cycles. TCRdb fed the 5' RACE reads into MiXCR, producing one record per CDR3 protein. The sample consists of about 700,000 distinct CDR3 sequences, about 34% of them appearing once. Specimen: blood. These receptors originate from an elderly woman in good health.

About this clonotype itself: One base away lies a much larger clone, so this may be a sequencing read error. The chain carries TRBV30 and TRBJ2-7, with 11 bases fitting TRBD1. Germline-derived CDR1 and CDR2 are GTSNPN and SVGIG (reference sequence). This CDR3 region has 12 residues. V gave up 8 bases and J gave up 3 bases; unmatched junction bases: 3. The CDR3 is CAGQGAGYEQYF. The CDR3 coding sequence is TGTGCCGGACAGGGGGCGGGCTACGAGCAGTACTTC. Supplemented by reference TRBV30 and TRBJ2-7, the full variable domain reads SQTIHQWPATLVQPVGSPLSLECTVEGTSNPNLYWYRQAAGRGLQLLFYSVGIGQISSEVPQNLSASRPQDRQFILSSKKLLLSDSGFYLCAGQGAGYEQYFGPGTRLTVT.

The chain combines TRBV3-1 with TRBJ1-1; 7 bases fit TRBD1. The V gene end was trimmed by 4 bases and the J gene end by 3 bases; junction bases not matched to a gene: 5. The CDR3 has 14 residues. CDR1 LGHDT and CDR2 YNNKEL come from the germline V gene (reference sequence). The CDR3: CASSPQGVDTEAFF. The CDR3 DNA sequence: TGTGCCAGCAGCCCTCAGGGGGTCGACACTGAAGCTTTCTTT.

This chain joins TRBV5-1 and TRBJ2-5; perhaps TRBD1 as D (5 bases). The last part of the DNA fits TRBJ2-7 better; the J call may be wrong. The germline V gene encodes CDR1 SGHRS and CDR2 YFSETQ. The CDR3 has 15 residues. The CDR3 bases are TGCGCCAGCAGCTTGGGACAGCAGGGCTCTTACGAGCAGTACTTC. Amino acids: CASSLGQQGSYEQYF.

This rearrangement joins TRBV30 to TRBJ1-2; D is unresolved. The length of the CDR3 is 14 residues. The germline gives CDR1 GTSNPN, CDR2 SVGIG (reference sequence). Trimming shortened V by 0 bases and J by 3 bases, and 11 bases separated the two germline ends. DNA of the CDR3: TGTGCCTGGAGTGTACTGTTGCTATACTATGGCTACACCTTC. It specifies CAWSVLLLYYGYTF. Full variable domain (remainder filled in from reference TRBV30 and TRBJ1-2): SQTIHQWPATLVQPVGSPLSLECTVEGTSNPNLYWYRQAAGRGLQLLFYSVGIGQISSEVPQNLSASRPQDRQFILSSKKLLLSDSGFYLCAWSVLLLYYGYTFGSGTRLTVV.

This clonotype was seen a few times. This clone may be a read error of a much larger clone one base away. J is TRBJ2-5 and V is TRBV6-6; D remains unclear. Trimming stripped 2 bases from V and 7 bases from J, with 14 bases between. Germline V gives CDR1 MNHNY, CDR2 SVGAGI (reference sequence). CDR3 length equals 14 residues. CDR3 amino acids: CASSYDGQRRTQYF. The CDR3 DNA sequence: TGTGCCAGCAGTTACGACGGCCAGAGACGGACCCAGTACTTC.

The genes are TRBV30 and TRBJ2-3, with TRBD2 matching over 15 bases. Trimming at V came to 5 bases and at J to 2 bases, leaving 11 bases not matched to a gene. The CDR3 totals 18 residues. Per the germline V gene, CDR1 is GTSNPN and CDR2 is SVGIG (reference sequence). Here the CDR3 DNA reads TGTGCCTGGGGTCCCTGGACTAGCGGGGGGGGTAACACAGATACGCAGTATTTT. Its translation: CAWGPWTSGGGNTDTQYF. Drawing the rest from reference TRBV30 and TRBJ2-3, the complete variable domain is SQTIHQWPATLVQPVGSPLSLECTVEGTSNPNLYWYRQAAGRGLQLLFYSVGIGQISSEVPQNLSASRPQDRQFILSSKKLLLSDSGFYLCAWGPWTSGGGNTDTQYFGPGTRLTVL.

The rearrangement joins TRBV5-1 to TRBJ1-1; 7 positions match TRBD1. This CDR3 spans 16 amino acids. Trimming removed 0 bases from V and 3 bases from J; junction bases left unmatched: 8. Germline V gives CDR1 SGHRS, CDR2 YFSETQ. The DNA of the CDR3 is TGCGCCAGCAGCTTGGAAGGGGGCGGGTGGGACACTGAAGCTTTCTTT. It codes for CASSLEGGGWDTEAFF.

The table lists this clonotype with many counts. The chain is built from TRBV6-1 and TRBJ2-6, with 7 nucleotides matching TRBD1. CDR1 and CDR2 (germline): MNHNS, SASEGT. The V gene end was trimmed by 6 bases and the J gene end by 1 base; junction bases not matched to a gene: 6. The CDR3 is 16 residues long. CDR3 amino acids: CASRKTGFSGANVLTF. The CDR3 nucleotides read TGTGCCAGCAGGAAGACAGGGTTTTCTGGGGCCAACGTCCTGACTTTC.

On this clonotype itself: A much more abundant neighbour one base away suggests this may be a read error. The chain couples TRBV5-1 to TRBJ1-2, with 9 bases identical to TRBD1. V trimming: 3 bases; J trimming: 6 bases; junction bases outside the gene matches: 6. In germline, CDR1 is SGHRS, CDR2 YFSETQ. The CDR3 sequence is 14 residues long. CDR3 nucleotide sequence: TGCGCCAGCAGCTCGAATACAGGGGGCGATGGCTACACCTTC. Residues: CASSSNTGGDGYTF.

This clonotype was detected ten times or more. The chain links TRBV7-2 to TRBJ1-2, with 8 bases aligning to TRBD1. This CDR3 has 14 residues. From germline, CDR1 is SGHTA and CDR2 FQGNSA. J was trimmed by 5 bases and V by 3 bases; bases with no gene match: 5. CDR3 nucleotides: TGTGCCAGCAGCTTCCCGGACAGGGTTTATGGCTACACCTTC. As protein: CASSFPDRVYGYTF.

This clonotype appeared a single time. CDR3 protein: CSVLQGIDYEQYF. The DNA for the CDR3 is TGCAGCGTCCTACAGGGGATTGACTACGAGCAGTACTTC. The V and J genes are TRBV29-1 and TRBJ2-5, with 7 bases aligning to TRBD1. The last part of the DNA fits TRBJ2-7 better; the J call may be wrong. This CDR3 has 13 residues. Germline V gives CDR1 SQVTM, CDR2 ANQGSEA.